This T cell receptor (beta chain) was retrieved from a study of neurological immune-mediated disorders. The sample holds many counts of this clonotype. After removal of 4 bases from V and 4 bases from J, the junction contained 4 bases not matched to a gene. In germline, CDR1 is SGHTA, CDR2 FQGNSA. The length of the CDR3 is 14 residues. Each CDR3 protein is one row after TCRdb ran MiXCR on the 5' RACE reads. In the table there are tens of thousands of distinct CDR3 sequences, 2.6% of which are singletons. Sequencing was performed on PBMCs. The chain couples TRBV7-2 to TRBJ2-3, with TRBD2 matching 8 bases. The sequence was collected from a woman in her thirties with multiple sclerosis. The CDR3 DNA sequence: TGTGCCAGCAGCTCGGGACTAGATCCAGATACGCAGTATTTT. This gives the protein CASSSGLDPDTQYF.